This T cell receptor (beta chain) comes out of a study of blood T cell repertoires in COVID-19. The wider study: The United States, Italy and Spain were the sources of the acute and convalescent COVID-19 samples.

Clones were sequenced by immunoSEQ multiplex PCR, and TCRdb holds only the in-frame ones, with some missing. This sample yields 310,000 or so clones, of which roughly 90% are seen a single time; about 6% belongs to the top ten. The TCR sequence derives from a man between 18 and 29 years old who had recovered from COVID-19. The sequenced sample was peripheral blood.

The DNA for the CDR3 is TGCGCCAGCAGCCAAGAGGGGGTTAGCGGGATTTCTTACGAGCAGTACTTC. It yields the protein CASSQEGVSGISYEQYF. This chain connects TRBV4-1 to TRBJ2-7; 8 bases agree with TRBD2. There are 17 residues in the CDR3. Unmatched junction bases numbered 11, after V lost 0 bases and J lost 4 bases. The germline gives CDR1 MGHRA, CDR2 YSYEKL.